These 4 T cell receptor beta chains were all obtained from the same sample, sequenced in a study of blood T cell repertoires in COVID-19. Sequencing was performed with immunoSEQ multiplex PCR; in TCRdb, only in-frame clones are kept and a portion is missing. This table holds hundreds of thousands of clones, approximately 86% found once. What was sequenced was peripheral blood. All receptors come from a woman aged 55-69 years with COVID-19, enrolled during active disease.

For the CDR3, the DNA is TGTGCCAGCAGCCACTTACCGGGACAGGGGAGCGTTGGAACGTTCTTC. This sequence encodes CASSHLPGQGSVGTFF. The V call is TRBV14, the J call TRBJ2-1, with 10 bases identical to TRBD1. CDR3 length equals 16 residues. After removal of 3 bases from V and 15 bases from J, the junction contained 17 bases not matched to a gene. Looked up from germline, CDR1 is SGHDN and CDR2 is FVKESK. Drawing the rest from reference TRBV14 and TRBJ2-1, the complete variable domain is EAGVTQFPSHSVIEKGQTVTLRCDPISGHDNLYWYRRVMGKEIKFLLHFVKESKQDESGMPNNRFLAERTGGTYSTLKVQPAELEDSGVYFCASSHLPGQGSVGTFFGPGTRLTVL.

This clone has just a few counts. The CDR3 DNA follows: TGTGCCAGCAGTGAACTGGACAGGTTCGGTGGCTACACCTTC. Its translation is CASSELDRFGGYTF. This chain uses TRBV2 with TRBJ1-2; 7 bases are a match to TRBD1. Germline CDR1 SNHLY, CDR2 FYNNEI. V dropped 2 bases and J dropped 7; count of bases not matched to a gene: 7. The CDR3 sequence is 14 residues long.

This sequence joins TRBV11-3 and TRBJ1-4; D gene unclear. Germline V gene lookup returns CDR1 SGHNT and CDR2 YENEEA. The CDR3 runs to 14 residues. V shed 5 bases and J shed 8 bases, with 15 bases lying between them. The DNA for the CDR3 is TGTGCCAGCAGCGTTAGTCGGTACAGCGAAAAACTGTTTTTT. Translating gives CASSVSRYSEKLFF.

The CDR3 protein is CAIRGPGLSAGETQYF. For the CDR3, the DNA is TGTGCCATCAGAGGGCCGGGACTTTCTGCCGGGGAGACCCAGTACTTC. This sequence joins TRBV10-3 and TRBJ2-5; a possible D gene is TRBD2 (6 bases). V was cut by 6 bases and J by 5 bases, with 22 bases left in between. CDR1 and CDR2 (germline): ENHRY, SYGVKD. The CDR3 runs 16 residues.